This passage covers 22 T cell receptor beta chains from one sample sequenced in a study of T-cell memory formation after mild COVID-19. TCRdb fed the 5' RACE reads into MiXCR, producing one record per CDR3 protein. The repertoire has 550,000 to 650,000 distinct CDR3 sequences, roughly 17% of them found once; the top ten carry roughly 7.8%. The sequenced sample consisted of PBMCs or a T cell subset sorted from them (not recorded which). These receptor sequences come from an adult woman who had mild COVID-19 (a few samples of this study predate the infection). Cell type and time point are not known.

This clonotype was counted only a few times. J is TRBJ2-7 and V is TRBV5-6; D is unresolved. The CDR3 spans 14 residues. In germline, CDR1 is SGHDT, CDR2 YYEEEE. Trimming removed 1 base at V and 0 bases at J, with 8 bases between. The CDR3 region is CASSLRYHSYEQYF. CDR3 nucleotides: TGTGCCAGCAGCTTGCGCTACCACTCCTACGAGCAGTACTTC.

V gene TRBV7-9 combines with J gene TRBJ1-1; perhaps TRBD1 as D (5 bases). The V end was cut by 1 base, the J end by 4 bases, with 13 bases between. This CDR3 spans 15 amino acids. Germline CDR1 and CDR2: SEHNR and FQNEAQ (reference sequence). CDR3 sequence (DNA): TGTGCCAGCAGCTTAGAGGAGTGGGGACCCACTGAAGCTTTCTTT. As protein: CASSLEEWGPTEAFF.

CDR3 sequence: CASSRLAGNTGELFF. The CDR3 DNA is TGTGCCAGCAGTCGACTAGCGGGGAACACCGGGGAGCTGTTTTTT. The chain links TRBV3-1 to TRBJ2-2; 10 bases agree with TRBD2. V gave up 6 bases and J gave up 1 base; unmatched junction bases: 2. The CDR3 has 15 residues. Germline assignment: CDR1 LGHDT and CDR2 YNNKEL (reference sequence).

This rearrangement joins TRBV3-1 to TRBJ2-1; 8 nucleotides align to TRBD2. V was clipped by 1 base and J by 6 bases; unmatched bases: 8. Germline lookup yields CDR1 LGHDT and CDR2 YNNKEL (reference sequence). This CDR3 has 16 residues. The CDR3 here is CASSQGPGGPFNEQFF. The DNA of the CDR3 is TGTGCCAGCAGCCAAGGTCCGGGGGGGCCTTTCAATGAGCAGTTCTTC.

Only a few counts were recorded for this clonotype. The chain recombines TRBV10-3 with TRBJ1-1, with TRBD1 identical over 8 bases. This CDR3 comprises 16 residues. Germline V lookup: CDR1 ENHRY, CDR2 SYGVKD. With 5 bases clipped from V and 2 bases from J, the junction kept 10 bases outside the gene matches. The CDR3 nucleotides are TGTGCCATCAGTCCTAAGCAACAGGGGGTAAACACTGAAGCTTTCTTT. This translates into CAISPKQQGVNTEAFF.

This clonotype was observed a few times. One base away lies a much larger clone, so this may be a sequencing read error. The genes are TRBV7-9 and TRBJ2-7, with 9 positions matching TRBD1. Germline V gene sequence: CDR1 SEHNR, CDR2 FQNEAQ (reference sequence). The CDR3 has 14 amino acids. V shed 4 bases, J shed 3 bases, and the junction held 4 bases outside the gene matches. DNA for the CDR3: TGTGCCAGCAGCTCCGCGACAGGGGGCTACGAGCAGTACTTC. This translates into CASSSATGGYEQYF.

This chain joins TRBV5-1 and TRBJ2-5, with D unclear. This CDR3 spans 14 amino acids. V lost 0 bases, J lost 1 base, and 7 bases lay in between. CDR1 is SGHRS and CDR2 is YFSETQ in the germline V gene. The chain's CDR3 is CASSLASGQETQYF. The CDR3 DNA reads TGCGCCAGCAGCTTGGCGTCGGGCCAAGAGACCCAGTACTTC. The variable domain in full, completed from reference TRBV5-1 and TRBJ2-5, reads KAGVTQTPRYLIKTRGQQVTLSCSPISGHRSVSWYQQTPGQGLQFLFEYFSETQRNKGNFPGRFSGRQFSNSRSEMNVSTLELGDSALYLCASSLASGQETQYFGPGTRLLVL.

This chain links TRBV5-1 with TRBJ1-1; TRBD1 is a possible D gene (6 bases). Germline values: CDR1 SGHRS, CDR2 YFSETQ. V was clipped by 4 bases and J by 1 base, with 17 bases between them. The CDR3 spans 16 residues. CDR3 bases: TGCGCCAGCAGCCCCGAAGGGGGATCAACGAACACTGAAGCTTTCTTT. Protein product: CASSPEGGSTNTEAFF. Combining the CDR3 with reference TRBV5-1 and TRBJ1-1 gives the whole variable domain KAGVTQTPRYLIKTRGQQVTLSCSPISGHRSVSWYQQTPGQGLQFLFEYFSETQRNKGNFPGRFSGRQFSNSRSEMNVSTLELGDSALYLCASSPEGGSTNTEAFFGQGTRLTVV.

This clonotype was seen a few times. CDR3 residues: CASCRDQRTRSYNEQFF. CDR3 nucleotides: TGTGCCAGCTGCCGGGACCAAAGAACCAGATCCTACAATGAGCAGTTCTTC. V and J are TRBV2 and TRBJ2-1, with D perhaps being TRBD1 or TRBD2 (5 bases each). Trimming took 8 bases from V and 1 from J, leaving 21 bases between them. CDR3 length equals 17 residues. Germline V CDR1 and CDR2: SNHLY, FYNNEI.

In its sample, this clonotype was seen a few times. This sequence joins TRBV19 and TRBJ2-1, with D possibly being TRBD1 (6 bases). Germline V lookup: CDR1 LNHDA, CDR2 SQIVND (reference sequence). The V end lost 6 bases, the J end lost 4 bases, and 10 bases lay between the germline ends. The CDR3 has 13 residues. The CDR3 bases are TGTGCCAGTAGAACGGGACAATACAATGAGCAGTTCTTC. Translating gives CASRTGQYNEQFF. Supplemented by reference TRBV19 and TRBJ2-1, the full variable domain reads DGGITQSPKYLFRKEGQNVTLSCEQNLNHDAMYWYRQDPGQGLRLIYYSQIVNDFQKGDIAEGYSVSREKKESFPLTVTSAQKNPTAFYLCASRTGQYNEQFFGPGTRLTVL.

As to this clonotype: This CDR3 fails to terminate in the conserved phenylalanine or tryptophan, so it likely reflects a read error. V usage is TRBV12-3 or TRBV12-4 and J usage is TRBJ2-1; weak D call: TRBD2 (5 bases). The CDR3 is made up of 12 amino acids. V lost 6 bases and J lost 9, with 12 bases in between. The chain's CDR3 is CASRALAVEQFL. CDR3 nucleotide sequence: TGTGCCAGCAGAGCTCTAGCAGTTGAGCAGTTCTTA.

This CDR3 reads CASSLGSGTGDTEAFF. Written as DNA, the CDR3 is TGTGCCAGCAGCTTAGGATCCGGGACGGGGGACACTGAAGCTTTCTTT. The chain uses TRBV11-2 and TRBJ1-1, with D possibly matching TRBD1 (5 bases). Trimming cost V 1 base and J 3 bases, with 15 bases left between them. Germline loops: CDR1 SGHAT, CDR2 FQNNGV. The length of the CDR3 is 16 residues.

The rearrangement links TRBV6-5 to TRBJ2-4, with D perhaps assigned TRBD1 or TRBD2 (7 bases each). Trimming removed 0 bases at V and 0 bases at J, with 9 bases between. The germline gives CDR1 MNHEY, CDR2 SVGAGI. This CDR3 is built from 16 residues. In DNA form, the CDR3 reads TGTGCCAGCAGTTACTCCAGGGGGGGAGCCAAAAACATTCAGTACTTC. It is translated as CASSYSRGGAKNIQYF.

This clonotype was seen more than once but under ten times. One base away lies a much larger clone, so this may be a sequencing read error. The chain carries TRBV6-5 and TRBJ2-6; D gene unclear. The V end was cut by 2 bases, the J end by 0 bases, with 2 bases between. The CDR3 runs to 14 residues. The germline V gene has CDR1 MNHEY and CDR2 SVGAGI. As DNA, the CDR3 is TGTGCCAGCAGTTACCTCTCTGGGGCCAACGTCCTGACTTTC. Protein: CASSYLSGANVLTF.

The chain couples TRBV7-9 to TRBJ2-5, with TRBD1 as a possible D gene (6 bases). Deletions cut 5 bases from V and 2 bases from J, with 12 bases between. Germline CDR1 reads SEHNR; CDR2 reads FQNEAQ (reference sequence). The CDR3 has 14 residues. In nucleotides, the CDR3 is TGTGCCAGCAGCCATGACAGGACTCAAGAGACCCAGTACTTC. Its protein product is CASSHDRTQETQYF.

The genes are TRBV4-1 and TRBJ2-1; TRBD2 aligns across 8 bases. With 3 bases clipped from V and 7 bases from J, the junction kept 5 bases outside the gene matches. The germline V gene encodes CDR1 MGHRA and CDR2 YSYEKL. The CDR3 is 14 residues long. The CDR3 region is CASSHTGGLNEQFF. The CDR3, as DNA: TGCGCCAGCAGCCATACGGGGGGGCTGAATGAGCAGTTCTTC.

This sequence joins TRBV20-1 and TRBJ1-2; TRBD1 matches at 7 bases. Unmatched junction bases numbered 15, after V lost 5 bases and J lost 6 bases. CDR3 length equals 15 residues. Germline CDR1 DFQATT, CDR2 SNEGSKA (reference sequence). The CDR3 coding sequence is TGCAGTGCTCAAAAAACAAGGGGGCTCGGAAATGGCTACACCTTC. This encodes CSAQKTRGLGNGYTF.

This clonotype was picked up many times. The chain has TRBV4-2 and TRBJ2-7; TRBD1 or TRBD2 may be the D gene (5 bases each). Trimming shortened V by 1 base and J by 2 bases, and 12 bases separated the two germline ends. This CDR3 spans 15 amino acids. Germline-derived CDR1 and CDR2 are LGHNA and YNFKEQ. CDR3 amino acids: CASSQGWDVTYEQYF. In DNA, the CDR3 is TGTGCCAGCAGCCAAGGATGGGACGTAACCTACGAGCAGTACTTC.

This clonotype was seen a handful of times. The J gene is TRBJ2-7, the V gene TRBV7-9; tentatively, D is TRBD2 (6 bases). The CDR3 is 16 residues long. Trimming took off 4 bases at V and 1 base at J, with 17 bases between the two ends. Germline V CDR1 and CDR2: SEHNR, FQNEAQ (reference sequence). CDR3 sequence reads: CASSSRPGTRSYEQYF. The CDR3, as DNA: TGTGCCAGCAGCTCACGACCCGGGACTCGATCCTACGAGCAGTACTTC. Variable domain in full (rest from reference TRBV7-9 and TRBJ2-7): DTGVSQNPRHKITKRGQNVTFRCDPISEHNRLYWYRQTLGQGPEFLTYFQNEAQLEKSRLLSDRFSAERPKGSFSTLEIQRTEQGDSAMYLCASSSRPGTRSYEQYFGPGTRLTVT.

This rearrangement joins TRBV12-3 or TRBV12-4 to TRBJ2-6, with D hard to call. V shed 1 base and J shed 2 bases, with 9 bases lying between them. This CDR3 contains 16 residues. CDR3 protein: CASSLGPGTGANVLTF. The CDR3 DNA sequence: TGTGCCAGCAGTTTAGGTCCGGGTACTGGGGCCAACGTCCTGACTTTC.

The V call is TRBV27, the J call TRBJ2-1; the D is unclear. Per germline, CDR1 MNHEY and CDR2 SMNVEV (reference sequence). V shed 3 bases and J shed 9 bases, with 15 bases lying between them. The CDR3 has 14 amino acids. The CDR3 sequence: CASSFEPSHSEQFF. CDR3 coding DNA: TGTGCCAGCAGTTTCGAGCCTTCCCACAGTGAGCAGTTCTTC.

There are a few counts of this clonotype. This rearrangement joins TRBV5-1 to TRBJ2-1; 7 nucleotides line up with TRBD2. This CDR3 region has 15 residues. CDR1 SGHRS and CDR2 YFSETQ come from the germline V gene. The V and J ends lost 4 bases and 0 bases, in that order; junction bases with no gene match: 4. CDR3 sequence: CASSVSGDSYNEQFF. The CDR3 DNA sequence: TGCGCCAGCAGCGTAAGCGGGGACTCCTACAATGAGCAGTTCTTC.